This T cell receptor beta chain was captured in a study of tumor-infiltrating lymphocytes in primary liver carcinoma. Concerning this clonotype: Its antigen is still unknown.

A primer in the constant region served to generate TCR beta cDNA from approximately 500 ng of total RNA. For TCR beta, libraries were produced by three nested multiplex PCR rounds using slightly modified ARM-PCR. TCRdb redid the calling of the multiplex PCR reads with MiXCR, one entry per CDR3 protein. The table lists approximately 330,000 distinct CDR3 sequences, less than 75% of them singletons. RNA isolated from unsorted whole blood supplied the blood RNA, with germline DNA also extracted. Preoperatively, about 4 milliliters of peripheral blood were collected. General study findings and limits: The use of bulk unsorted samples meant that CD4+ and CD8+ repertoires were not compared.

The TCR was taken from a man aged 40-50 years with primary liver carcinoma and hepatitis B virus infection. Material: peripheral blood.

The CDR3: CASSLVTSVAEQFF. CDR3 in DNA: TGTGCCAGCAGCTTGGTGACTAGCGTGGCTGAGCAGTTCTTC. The J gene is TRBJ2-1, the V gene TRBV5-8, with 8 bases lining up with TRBD2. Trimming at V came to 0 bases and at J to 9 bases, leaving 5 bases not matched to a gene. The germline gives CDR1 SGHTS, CDR2 YDEGEE. The CDR3 length is 14 residues. Combining the CDR3 with reference TRBV5-8 and TRBJ2-1 gives the whole variable domain EAGVTQSPTHLIKTRGQQATLRCSPISGHTSVYWYQQALGLGLQFLLWYDEGEERNRGNFPPRFSGRQFPNYSSELNVNALELEDSALYLCASSLVTSVAEQFFGPGTRLTVL.